A selection of T cell receptor beta chains follows, all from one sample in a study of control samples from healthy donors and cancer patients. Assay used: immunoSEQ multiplex PCR; TCRdb lists only in-frame clones, some missing. The sample holds fewer than 85,000 clones; 91% are singletons and the top ten take around 16%. The sequencing input was blood. These receptors all stem from a man between 25 and 39 years old in good health. Each CDR3 is given with its conserved first and last residue. Each record gives: clone size, J gene, D gene, V gene, CDR3 DNA, CDR3 protein. The D gene is left open where the match is weak. Not every row has a clone size; where given, it reads once, few, many or a size class.

NA,TRBJ2-5,TRBD2,TRBV10-1,TGCGCCAGCAGTGAGTCTGTTCTAGCGGGAGAGGTGGAGACCCAGTACTTC,CASSESVLAGEVETQYF
NA,TRBJ1-6,NA,TRBV11-1,TGTGCCAGCAGCCTCAACAGGGTCCCAGGCTCACCCCTCCACTTT,CASSLNRVPGSPLHF
once,TRBJ2-3,NA,TRBV28,TGTGCCACCTTGACCGGGGCCTTAAGCACAGATACGCAGTATTTT,CATLTGALSTDTQYF
NA,TRBJ2-2,TRBD2,TRBV6-6,TGTGCCAGCAGTCCGGGACTAGGGGCCGGGGAGCTGTTTTTT,CASSPGLGAGELFF
NA,TRBJ2-7,NA,TRBV2,TGTGCCAGCAACGGACACCAATCCTACGAGCAGTACTTC,CASNGHQSYEQYF
once,TRBJ2-7,NA,TRBV5-1,TGCGCCAGCAGCTTGTTAAGAACCGGTTACGAGCAGTACTTC,CASSLLRTGYEQYF
NA,TRBJ1-1,NA,TRBV28,TGTGCCAGCAGTTTTATACGCGCTGAAGCTTTCTTT,CASSFIRAEAFF
NA,TRBJ2-3,NA,TRBV9,TGTGCCAGCAGCCCACCCCGAGTTTCCTACACAGATACGCAGTATTTT,CASSPPRVSYTDTQYF
NA,TRBJ2-6,NA,TRBV9,TGTGCCAGCAGCGTAGAGGGGGCTGGGGCCAACGTCCTGACTTTC,CASSVEGAGANVLTF
few,TRBJ1-5,NA,TRBV5-8,TGTGCCAGCAGCTTAAGAGGGGCGAGCAATCAGCCCCAGCATTTT,CASSLRGASNQPQHF